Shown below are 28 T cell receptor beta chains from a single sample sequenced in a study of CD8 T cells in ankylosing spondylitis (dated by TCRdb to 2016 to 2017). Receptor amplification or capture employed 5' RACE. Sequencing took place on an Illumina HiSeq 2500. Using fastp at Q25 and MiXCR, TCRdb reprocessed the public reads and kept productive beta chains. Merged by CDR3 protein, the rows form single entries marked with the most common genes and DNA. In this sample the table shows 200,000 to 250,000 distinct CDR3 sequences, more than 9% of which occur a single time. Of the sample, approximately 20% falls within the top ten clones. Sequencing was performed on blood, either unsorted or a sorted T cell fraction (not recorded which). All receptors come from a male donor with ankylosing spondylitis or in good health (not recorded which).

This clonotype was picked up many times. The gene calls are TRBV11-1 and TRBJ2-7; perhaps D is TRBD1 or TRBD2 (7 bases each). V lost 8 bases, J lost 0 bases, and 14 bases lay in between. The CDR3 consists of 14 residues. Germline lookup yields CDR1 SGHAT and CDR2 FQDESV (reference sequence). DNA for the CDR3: TGTGCCAGCGGTCAGGGGGGGAGCTCCTACGAGCAGTACTTC. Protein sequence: CASGQGGSSYEQYF.

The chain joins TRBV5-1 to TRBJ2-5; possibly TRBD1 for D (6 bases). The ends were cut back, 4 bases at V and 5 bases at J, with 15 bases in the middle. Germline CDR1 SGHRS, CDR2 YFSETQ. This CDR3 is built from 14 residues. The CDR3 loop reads CASSPQTGGETQYF. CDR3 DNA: TGCGCCAGCAGCCCGCAGACAGGCGGGGAGACCCAGTACTTC.

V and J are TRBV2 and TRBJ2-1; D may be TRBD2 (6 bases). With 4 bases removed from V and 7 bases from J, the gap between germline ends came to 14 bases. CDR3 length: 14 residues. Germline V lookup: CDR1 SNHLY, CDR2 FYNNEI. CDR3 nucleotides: TGTGCCAGCAGTGCACGGAGGGGAGCTAATGAGCAGTTCTTC. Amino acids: CASSARRGANEQFF.

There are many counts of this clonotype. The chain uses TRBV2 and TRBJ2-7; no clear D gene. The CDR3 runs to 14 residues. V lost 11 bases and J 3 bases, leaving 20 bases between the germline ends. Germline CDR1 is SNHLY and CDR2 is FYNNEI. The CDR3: CASAPQGNDYEQYF. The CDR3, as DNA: TGTGCCTCGGCCCCACAAGGGAATGACTACGAGCAGTACTTC.

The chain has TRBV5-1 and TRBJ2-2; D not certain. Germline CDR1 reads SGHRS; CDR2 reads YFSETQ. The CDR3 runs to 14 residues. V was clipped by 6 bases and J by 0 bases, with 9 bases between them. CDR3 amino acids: CASNGQANTGELFF. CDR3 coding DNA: TGCGCCAGCAACGGGCAGGCGAACACCGGGGAGCTGTTTTTT.

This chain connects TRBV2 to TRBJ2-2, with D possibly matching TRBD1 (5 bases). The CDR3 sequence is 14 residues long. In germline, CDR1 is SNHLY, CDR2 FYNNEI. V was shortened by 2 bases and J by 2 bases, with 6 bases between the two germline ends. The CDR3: CASSEQGNTGELFF. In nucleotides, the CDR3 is TGTGCCAGCAGTGAACAGGGTAACACCGGGGAGCTGTTTTTT.

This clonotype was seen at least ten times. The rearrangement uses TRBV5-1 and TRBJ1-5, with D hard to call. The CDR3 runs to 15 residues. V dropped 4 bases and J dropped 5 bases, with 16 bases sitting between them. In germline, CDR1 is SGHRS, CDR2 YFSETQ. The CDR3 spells CASSPGTEGYQPQHF. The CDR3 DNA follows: TGCGCCAGCAGCCCCGGTACTGAGGGATATCAGCCCCAGCATTTT.

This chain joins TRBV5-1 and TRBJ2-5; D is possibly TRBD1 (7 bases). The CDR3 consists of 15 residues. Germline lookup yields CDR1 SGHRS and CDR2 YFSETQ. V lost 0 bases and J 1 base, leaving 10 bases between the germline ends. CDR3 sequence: CASSLDRGLQETQYF. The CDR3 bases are TGCGCCAGCAGCTTGGACAGGGGACTCCAAGAGACCCAGTACTTC.

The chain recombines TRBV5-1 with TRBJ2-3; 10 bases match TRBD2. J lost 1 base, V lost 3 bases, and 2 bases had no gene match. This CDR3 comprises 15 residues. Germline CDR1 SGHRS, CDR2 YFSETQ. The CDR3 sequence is CASSSLAGGTDTQYF. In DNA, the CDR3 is TGCGCCAGCAGCTCGCTAGCGGGGGGCACAGATACGCAGTATTTT.

The DNA of the CDR3 is TGTGCCAGCAGTGACAGGCGCGGGAACCAAGAGACCCAGTACTTC. Translating it yields CASSDRRGNQETQYF. This chain uses TRBV25-1 with TRBJ2-5; TRBD2 might be the D (6 bases). CDR3 length: 15 residues. The germline V gene has CDR1 MGHDK and CDR2 SYGVNS. V gave up 3 bases and J gave up 0 bases, with 11 bases separating them.

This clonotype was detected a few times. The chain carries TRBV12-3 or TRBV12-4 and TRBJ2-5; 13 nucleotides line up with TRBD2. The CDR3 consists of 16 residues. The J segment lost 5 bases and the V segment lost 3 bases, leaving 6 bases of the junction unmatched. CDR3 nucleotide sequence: TGTGCCAGCAGTTTTACTAGCGGGGGGGCCTATGAGACCCAGTACTTC. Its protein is CASSFTSGGAYETQYF.

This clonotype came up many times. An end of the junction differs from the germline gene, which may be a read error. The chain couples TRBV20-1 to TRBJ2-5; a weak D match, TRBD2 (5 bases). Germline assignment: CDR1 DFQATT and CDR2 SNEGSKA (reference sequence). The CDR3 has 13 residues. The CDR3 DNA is TGCAGTGCGAGGGCCCGGAGTGAAGAGACCCGGTACTTC. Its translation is CSARARSEETRYF.

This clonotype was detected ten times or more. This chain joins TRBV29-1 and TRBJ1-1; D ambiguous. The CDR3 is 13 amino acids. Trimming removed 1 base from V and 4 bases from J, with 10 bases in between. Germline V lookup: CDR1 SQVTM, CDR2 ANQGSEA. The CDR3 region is CSVEVVGPTEAFF. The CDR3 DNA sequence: TGCAGCGTTGAAGTGGTGGGCCCCACTGAAGCTTTCTTT.

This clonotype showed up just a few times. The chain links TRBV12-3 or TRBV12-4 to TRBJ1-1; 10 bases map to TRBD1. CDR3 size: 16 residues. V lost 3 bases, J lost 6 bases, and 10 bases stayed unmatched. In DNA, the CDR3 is TGTGCCAGCAGTTTTAATCCGACAGGGGGCAGGTCTGAAGCTTTCTTT. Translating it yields CASSFNPTGGRSEAFF.

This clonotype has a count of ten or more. The CDR3: CSATLDRALIQYF. In nucleotides, the CDR3 is TGCAGTGCTACTTTGGACAGGGCACTCATTCAGTACTTC. The V call is TRBV20-1, the J call TRBJ2-4; 8 bases are a match to TRBD1. Unmatched junction bases numbered 8, after V lost 4 bases and J lost 9 bases. This CDR3 has 13 amino acids. The V gene's germline CDR1 is DFQATT and CDR2 SNEGSKA (reference sequence).

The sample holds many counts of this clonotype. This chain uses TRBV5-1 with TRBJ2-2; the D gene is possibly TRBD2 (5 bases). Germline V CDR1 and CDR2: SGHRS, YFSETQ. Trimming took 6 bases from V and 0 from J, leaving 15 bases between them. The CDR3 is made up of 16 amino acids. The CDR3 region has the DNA TGCGCCAGCACAGAGCGGATGACCGCGAACACCGGGGAGCTGTTTTTT. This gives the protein CASTERMTANTGELFF.

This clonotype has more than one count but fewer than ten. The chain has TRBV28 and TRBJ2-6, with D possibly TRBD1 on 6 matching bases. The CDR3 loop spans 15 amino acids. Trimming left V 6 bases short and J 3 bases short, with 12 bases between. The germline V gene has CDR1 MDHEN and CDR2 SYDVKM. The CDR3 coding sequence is TGTGCCAGCAGATCCGGGACACTTGGGGCCAACGTCCTGACTTTC. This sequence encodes CASRSGTLGANVLTF.

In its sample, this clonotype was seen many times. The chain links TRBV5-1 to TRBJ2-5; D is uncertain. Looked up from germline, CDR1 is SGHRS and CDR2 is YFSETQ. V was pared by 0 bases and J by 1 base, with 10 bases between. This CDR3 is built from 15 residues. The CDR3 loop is CASSLAAAPQETQYF. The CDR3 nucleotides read TGCGCCAGCAGCTTGGCCGCGGCGCCCCAAGAGACCCAGTACTTC.

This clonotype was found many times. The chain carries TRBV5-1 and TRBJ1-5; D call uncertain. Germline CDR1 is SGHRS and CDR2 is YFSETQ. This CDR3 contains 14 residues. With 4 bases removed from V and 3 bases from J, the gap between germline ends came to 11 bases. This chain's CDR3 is CASSQDGDNQPQHF. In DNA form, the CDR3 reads TGCGCCAGCAGCCAGGACGGGGACAATCAGCCCCAGCATTTT. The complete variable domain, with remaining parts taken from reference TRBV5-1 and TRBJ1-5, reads KAGVTQTPRYLIKTRGQQVTLSCSPISGHRSVSWYQQTPGQGLQFLFEYFSETQRNKGNFPGRFSGRQFSNSRSEMNVSTLELGDSALYLCASSQDGDNQPQHFGDGTRLSIL.

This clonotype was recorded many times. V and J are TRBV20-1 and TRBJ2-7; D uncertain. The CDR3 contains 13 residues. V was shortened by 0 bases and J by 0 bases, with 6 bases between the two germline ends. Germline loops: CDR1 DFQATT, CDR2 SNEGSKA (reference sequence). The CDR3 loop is CSARDSVSYEQYF. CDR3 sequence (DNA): TGCAGTGCTAGAGATTCGGTCTCCTACGAGCAGTACTTC.

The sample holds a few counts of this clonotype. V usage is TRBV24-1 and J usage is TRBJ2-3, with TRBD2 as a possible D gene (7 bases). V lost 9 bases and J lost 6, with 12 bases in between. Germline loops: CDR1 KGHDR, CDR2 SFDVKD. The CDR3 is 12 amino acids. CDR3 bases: TGTGCCACCTCGGGGGGCCAGGATACGCAGTATTTT. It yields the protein CATSGGQDTQYF.

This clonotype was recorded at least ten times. As DNA, the CDR3 is TGTGCCAGCTCACCTGGGCGGGGTAGCTCCTACGAGCAGTACTTC. It is translated as CASSPGRGSSYEQYF. The V gene is TRBV18, the J gene TRBJ2-7; tentatively, D is TRBD2 (6 bases). The CDR3 covers 15 residues. V lost 3 bases to trimming and J lost 0 bases, with 12 bases between them. Germline V lookup: CDR1 KGHSH, CDR2 LQKENI.

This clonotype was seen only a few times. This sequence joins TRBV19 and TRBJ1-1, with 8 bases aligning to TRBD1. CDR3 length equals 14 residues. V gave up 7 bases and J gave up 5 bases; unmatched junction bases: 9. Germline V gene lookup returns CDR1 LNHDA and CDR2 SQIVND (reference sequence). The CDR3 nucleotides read TGTGCCAGTACCCAAGGGGACAGGTGGACTGAAGCTTTCTTT. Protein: CASTQGDRWTEAFF.

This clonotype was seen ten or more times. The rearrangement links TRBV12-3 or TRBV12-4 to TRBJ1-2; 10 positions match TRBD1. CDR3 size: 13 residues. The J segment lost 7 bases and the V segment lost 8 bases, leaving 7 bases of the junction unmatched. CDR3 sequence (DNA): TGTGCCAGCGGTGACAGGGGGCGAATTGGCTACACCTTC. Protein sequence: CASGDRGRIGYTF.

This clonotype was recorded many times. The CDR3 sequence is CASSSPSDPSTDTQYF. CDR3 DNA sequence: TGTGCCAGCAGCTCACCATCGGATCCGAGCACAGATACGCAGTATTTT. V gene TRBV6-1 combines with J gene TRBJ2-3; D gene ambiguous. Germline V gene sequence: CDR1 MNHNS, CDR2 SASEGT. The V end lost 6 bases, the J end lost 0 bases, and 16 bases lay between the germline ends. The CDR3 has 16 residues.

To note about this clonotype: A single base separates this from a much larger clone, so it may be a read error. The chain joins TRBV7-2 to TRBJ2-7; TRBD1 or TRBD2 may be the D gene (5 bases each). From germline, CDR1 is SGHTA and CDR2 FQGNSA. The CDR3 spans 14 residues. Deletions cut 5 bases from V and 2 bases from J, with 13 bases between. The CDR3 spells CASSLTGATYEQYF. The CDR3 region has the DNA TGTGCCAGCAGCCTAACCGGGGCTACCTACGAGCAGTACTTC.

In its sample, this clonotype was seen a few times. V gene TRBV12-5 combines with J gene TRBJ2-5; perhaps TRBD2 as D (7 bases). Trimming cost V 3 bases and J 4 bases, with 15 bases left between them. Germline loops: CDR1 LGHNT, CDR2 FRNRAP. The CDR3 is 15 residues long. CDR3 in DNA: TGTGCTAGTGGTTTCGGTCGTCGGGGGGCAGAGACCCAGTACTTC. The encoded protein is CASGFGRRGAETQYF. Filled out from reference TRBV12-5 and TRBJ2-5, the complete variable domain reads DARVTQTPRHKVTEMGQEVTMRCQPILGHNTVFWYRQTMMQGLELLAYFRNRAPLDDSGMPKDRFSAEMPDATLATLKIQPSEPRDSAVYFCASGFGRRGAETQYFGPGTRLLVL.

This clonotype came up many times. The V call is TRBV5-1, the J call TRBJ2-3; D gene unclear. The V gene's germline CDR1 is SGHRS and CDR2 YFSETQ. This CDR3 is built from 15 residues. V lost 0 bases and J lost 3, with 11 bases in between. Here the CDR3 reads CASSLESGRTDTQYF. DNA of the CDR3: TGCGCCAGCAGCTTGGAGTCCGGCCGGACAGATACGCAGTATTTT.